One sample yielded the 7 T cell receptor beta chains listed below, sequenced in a study of shared clonotypes between healthy human individuals. The method was immunoSEQ multiplex PCR; TCRdb's version includes in-frame clones alone and lacks a portion of them. The data show around 430,000 clones, with around 79% seen just once and roughly 13% held by the top ten. The specimen was PBMCs. The origin of the receptors is a middle-aged woman in good health. Some clones in this sample may be carry-over from other donors' samples.

The chain joins TRBV7-3 to TRBJ1-2; tentative D call: TRBD1 (5 bases). The CDR3 is 13 residues long. Germline values: CDR1 SGHTA, CDR2 FQGTGA. V was shortened by 5 bases and J by 5 bases, with 12 bases between the two germline ends. The CDR3 DNA sequence: TGTGCCAGCAGCCCCCGGGGGGGGTATGGCTACACCTTC. It encodes CASSPRGGYGYTF. The full variable domain, its missing parts supplied by reference TRBV7-3 and TRBJ1-2, is GAGVSQTPSNKVTEKGKYVELRCDPISGHTALYWYRQSLGQGPEFLIYFQGTGAADDSGLPNDRFFAVRPEGSVSTLKIQRTERGDSAVYLCASSPRGGYGYTFGSGTRLTVV.

The V gene is TRBV7-3, the J gene TRBJ2-1; D unclear. Deletions cut 4 bases from V and 8 bases from J, with 12 bases between. Germline CDR1 SGHTA, CDR2 FQGTGA. This CDR3 comprises 13 residues. The CDR3 bases are TGTGCCAGCAGCTCCTCCACGACGGATGAGCAGTTCTTC. Amino acid sequence: CASSSSTTDEQFF.

With respect to this clone: The sample has other DNA sequences that encode this CDR3 too. This sequence joins TRBV7-8 and TRBJ1-3, with a tentative D call TRBD1 (5 bases). The CDR3 is made up of 15 amino acids. V lost 1 base, J lost 1 base, and 8 bases lay in between. The germline V gene has CDR1 SGHVS and CDR2 FQNEAQ. The CDR3 reads CASSLGRASGNTIYF. CDR3 nucleotides: TGTGCCAGCAGCTTAGGCAGGGCTTCTGGAAACACCATATATTTT.

The CDR3: CASSFDRDEEAFF. As DNA, the CDR3 is TGCGCCAGCAGCTTTGACAGGGATGAAGAAGCTTTCTTT. V and J are TRBV5-1 and TRBJ1-1, with 7 bases that match TRBD1. The CDR3 runs 13 residues. With 2 bases clipped from V and 8 bases from J, the junction kept 6 bases outside the gene matches. Germline lookup yields CDR1 SGHRS and CDR2 YFSETQ.

This clone has only a few counts. The J gene is TRBJ2-2, the V gene TRBV30; 10 bases are shared with TRBD1. This CDR3 spans 15 amino acids. Germline CDR1 GTSNPN, CDR2 SVGIG (reference sequence). V lost 3 bases, J lost 8 bases, and 9 bases stayed unmatched. CDR3 sequence reads: CAWRAGTGEAGELFF. In DNA form, the CDR3 reads TGTGCCTGGAGAGCCGGGACAGGGGAGGCTGGGGAGCTGTTTTTT.

The CDR3 nucleotides read TGTGCCTGGAGCATAGGAGGGAGTTTCTACAATGAGCAGTTCTTC. This codes for CAWSIGGSFYNEQFF. The chain uses TRBV30 and TRBJ2-1, with D perhaps matching TRBD2 (6 bases). This CDR3 has 15 amino acids. Looked up from germline, CDR1 is GTSNPN and CDR2 is SVGIG (reference sequence). The V end was cut by 3 bases, the J end by 3 bases, with 15 bases between.

This chain connects TRBV12-5 to TRBJ2-2; TRBD2 aligns across 7 bases. After removal of 3 bases from V and 4 bases from J, the junction contained 2 bases not matched to a gene. The CDR3 is 14 amino acids. CDR1 LGHNT and CDR2 FRNRAP come from the germline V gene. CDR3 DNA sequence: TGTGCTAGTGGTTTAGGCGGGAGCACCGGGGAGCTGTTTTTT. Its translation: CASGLGGSTGELFF.